This T cell receptor beta chain stems from a study of CD8 T cells in Susac syndrome. The V gene lost 4 bases and the J gene lost 6 bases, with 7 bases spanning the gap. Germline V lookup: CDR1 SGHTA, CDR2 FQGNSA. CDR3 size: 12 residues. The authors reverse transcribed roughly 0.5 to 1 ug RNA with random hexamers. An immunoSEQ multiplex PCR generated amplified TCR beta CDR3 products spanning 54 Vbeta and 13 Jbeta. TCRdb reprocessed the immunoSEQ multiplex PCR reads via MiXCR and lists one record per CDR3 protein. Of 250,000 to 300,000 distinct CDR3 sequences in the sample, approximately 85% are singletons; the top ten hold 0.21%. This clonotype was counted only a few times.

The TCR sequence derives from a human donor with multiple sclerosis. Input material: CD8+ T cells from PBMCs. The chain recombines TRBV7-2 with TRBJ2-1, with unresolved D. The chain's CDR3 is CASSYGLNEQFF. The CDR3 DNA sequence: TGTGCCAGCAGCTACGGCCTCAATGAGCAGTTCTTC.